This TCR beta chain was sequenced during a study of blood T cell repertoires in COVID-19. Looking at the study overall: From T cells, B-cell-depleted T cells, or PBMCs came the material, which was cDNA or gDNA.

The germline CDR1 and CDR2 sequences are SGHTA and FQGNSA. CDR3 size: 15 residues. V lost 1 base and J lost 4, with 11 bases in between. Categorization into cohorts depended on clinical history that participants reported. The assay was immunoSEQ multiplex PCR, and TCRdb's table has in-frame clones only and misses some. Of some 200,000 clones in the sample, approximately 86% were seen once. Sequencing used PBMCs or T cells enriched from blood (not recorded which). The TCR was taken from a man aged 18 to 30 with acute COVID-19. The chain uses TRBV7-2 and TRBJ1-3; D is unresolved. The CDR3: CASSLGGSPGNTIYF. The DNA for the CDR3 is TGTGCCAGCAGCTTAGGAGGGAGTCCGGGAAACACCATATATTTT. The variable domain in full, completed from reference TRBV7-2 and TRBJ1-3, reads GAGVSQSPSNKVTEKGKDVELRCDPISGHTALYWYRQSLGQGLEFLIYFQGNSAPDKSGLPSDRFSAERTGGSVSTLTIQRTQQEDSAVYLCASSLGGSPGNTIYFGEGSWLTVV.